This T cell receptor (beta chain) was captured by sequencing in a study of shared clonotypes between healthy human individuals. The study, taken as a whole, reports: The authors expected sequencing depth to affect clonotype sharing among donors. The study found lower generation probabilities in non-shared clonotypes than in those shared by all four donors.

Trimming stripped 3 bases from V and 0 bases from J, with 8 bases between. This CDR3 is 13 amino acids long. CDR1 SQVTM and CDR2 ANQGSEA come from the germline V gene. Details on this clone: Its specificity is not known.

Naivety among CD8 cells was defined by CD45RO negativity and positive CCR7 selection, thereby excluding terminally differentiated effector memory CD45RA+ cells. The deep-level immunoSEQ assay was used. TCRdb's copy holds only in-frame clones and misses some; the assay was immunoSEQ multiplex PCR. The data hold about 820,000 clones, with 92% observed a single time. This TCR was sampled from a man under 40 in good health. Sequencing was performed on naive CD8+ T cells sorted from blood. The V gene is TRBV29-1, the J gene TRBJ1-1; D is unresolved. In DNA form, the CDR3 reads TGCAGCGTTGACTCGAGTGTGAACACTGAAGCTTTCTTT. Translating it yields CSVDSSVNTEAFF.